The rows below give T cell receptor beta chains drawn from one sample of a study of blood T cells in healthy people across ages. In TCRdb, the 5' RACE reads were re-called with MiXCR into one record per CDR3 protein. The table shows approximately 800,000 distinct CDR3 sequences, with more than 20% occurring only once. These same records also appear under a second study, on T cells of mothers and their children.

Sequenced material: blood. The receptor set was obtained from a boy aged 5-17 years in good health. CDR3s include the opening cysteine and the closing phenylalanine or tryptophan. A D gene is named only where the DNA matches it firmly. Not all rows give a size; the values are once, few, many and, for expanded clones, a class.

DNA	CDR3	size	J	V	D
TGTGCCAGCAGACCAGACAGGGGAGGTCGAAACGAGCAGTACTTC	CASRPDRGGRNEQYF	few	TRBJ2-7	TRBV28	TRBD1
TGCAGCGTTGCCACATCGCGAGCGAATGAGCAGTTCTTC	CSVATSRANEQFF	-	TRBJ2-1	TRBV29-1	-
TGTGCCAGCAGCTTAGGGCTAGCGGGGGCGCTCAGCTCCTACAATGAGCAGTTCTTC	CASSLGLAGALSSYNEQFF	-	TRBJ2-1	TRBV13	TRBD2
TGCGCCAGCAGCCAAGAGGTTGGAGTAGGTCGGTACACAGATACGCAGTATTTT	CASSQEVGVGRYTDTQYF	-	TRBJ2-3	TRBV4-3	-
TGCGCCAGCAGCCCAGAGAAGGGGTTAGAAGGGACTGAAGCTTTCTTT	CASSPEKGLEGTEAFF	-	TRBJ1-1	TRBV4-3	-
TGTGCCAGCAGCTTCGCAGTCCAAGAGACCCAGTACTTC	CASSFAVQETQYF	-	TRBJ2-5	TRBV7-2	-
TGTGCCAGCAGTTTAGGTCGGCAAAACATTCAGTACTTC	CASSLGRQNIQYF	few	TRBJ2-4	TRBV28	-
TGTGCCACCAGTGATTTTTATGAGCAGTTCTTC	CATSDFYEQFF	-	TRBJ2-1	TRBV24-1	-
TGTGCCAGCAGCACAGGGACTAACACTGAAGCTTTCTTT	CASSTGTNTEAFF	many	TRBJ1-1	TRBV9	-
TGTGCCAGCAGCTTACGACTAGCGGGATCCACCGGGGAGCTGTTTTTT	CASSLRLAGSTGELFF	-	TRBJ2-2	TRBV7-3	TRBD2
TGCGCCAGCAGCTTGGAGCAGGGCTGGACTGAAGCTTTCTTT	CASSLEQGWTEAFF	-	TRBJ1-1	TRBV5-1	-
TGTGCCAGCAGCCAGCAGCCGGTACAAGAGACCCAGTACTTC	CASSQQPVQETQYF	few	TRBJ2-5	TRBV7-9	-
TGTGCCAGCAGCCGTAGCGGGACTTCCTCCTACGAGCAGTACTTC	CASSRSGTSSYEQYF	few	TRBJ2-7	TRBV12-3/TRBV12-4	TRBD2
TGCGCCAGCAGCTTCGGCCGCTACTTCTCTGGAAACACCATATATTTT	CASSFGRYFSGNTIYF	few	TRBJ1-3	TRBV5-1	-
TGCGCCAGCAGCTTGAGGGGCGCGGCCTACAATGAGCAGTTCTTC	CASSLRGAAYNEQFF	many	TRBJ2-1	TRBV5-1	-
TGCGCCAGCAGCGGGGCCCCGGGACAGGGGTCTCAGCCCCAGCATTTT	CASSGAPGQGSQPQHF	few	TRBJ1-5	TRBV5-1	TRBD1
TGTGCCAGCAGTGTCGGGACACCTTCCTACAATGAGCAGTTCTTC	CASSVGTPSYNEQFF	few	TRBJ2-1	TRBV28	-
TGCGCCAGCTTCGCCGAAGGAGCGGGAGCAGAGACCCAGTACTTC	CASFAEGAGAETQYF	-	TRBJ2-5	TRBV12-3/TRBV12-4	TRBD2
TGTGCCAGCAGTTCCGTGATAGGGGACTATTCACCCCTCCACTTT	CASSSVIGDYSPLHF	few	TRBJ1-6	TRBV6-6	-
TGCAGCGTTGACAGTGGTGGGGACATTCAGTACTTC	CSVDSGGDIQYF	many	TRBJ2-4	TRBV29-1	-
TGTGCCAGCCTACCTCTAGCGGGTACTGTCACAGATACGCAGTATTTT	CASLPLAGTVTDTQYF	few	TRBJ2-3	TRBV27	TRBD2
TGTGCCAGCAGTCAACAGTCGGGCGCTAACTATGGCTACACCTTC	CASSQQSGANYGYTF	-	TRBJ1-2	TRBV6-6	-
TGTGCCAGCAGCTTTTCAGGGAACTATGGCTACACCTTC	CASSFSGNYGYTF	many	TRBJ1-2	TRBV27	-
TGTGCCAGCAGCTTAGAGGGCTCCGGCGAGCAGTACTTC	CASSLEGSGEQYF	few	TRBJ2-7	TRBV7-2	-
TGTGCCAGCAGCTTGGCAGGGGTCGCCCATCAGCCCCAGCATTTT	CASSLAGVAHQPQHF	-	TRBJ1-5	TRBV5-8	-
TGTGCCAGCAGCTTAGAGCCGGGACTAGCATATGAGCAGTTCTTC	CASSLEPGLAYEQFF	few	TRBJ2-1	TRBV7-2	TRBD2
TGCGCCAGCAGCCAAATGTACGGGCTAGCGGGATCCAATGAGCAGTTCTTC	CASSQMYGLAGSNEQFF	-	TRBJ2-1	TRBV4-3	TRBD2
TGTGCCAGCAATTCCCGGGACAGGGGGCAAGAGACCCAGTACTTC	CASNSRDRGQETQYF	-	TRBJ2-5	TRBV12-3/TRBV12-4	TRBD1
TGTGCCAGCCGGACCCAAGGGGCAGCTATCTACGAGCAGTACTTC	CASRTQGAAIYEQYF	-	TRBJ2-7	TRBV27	-
TGTGCCATCAGTGAGTCACTCACTACCGGGACAGCCTACGAGCAGTACTTC	CAISESLTTGTAYEQYF	-	TRBJ2-7	TRBV10-3	TRBD1
TGCGCCAGCAGCTTCGGGGATAATCCTTACGAGCAGTACTTC	CASSFGDNPYEQYF	few	TRBJ2-7	TRBV5-1	-
TGTGCCAGCAGCTTAGCGGGGGAGTCAGTAGATACGCAGTATTTT	CASSLAGESVDTQYF	few	TRBJ2-3	TRBV6-6	TRBD2
TGCGCCAGCAGCCAACCGGGACTAGCGAGGTACGAGCAGTACTTC	CASSQPGLARYEQYF	once	TRBJ2-7	TRBV4-1	TRBD2
TGTGCCACCGGACCCGGGTCTGGAAACACCATATATTTT	CATGPGSGNTIYF	few	TRBJ1-3	TRBV27	-
-	CSVGQGIYERYF	-	TRBJ2-7	TRBV29-1	-
TGTGCCAGCAGCTTAGGGGGGATGTATAGCAATCAGCCCCAGCATTTT	CASSLGGMYSNQPQHF	-	TRBJ1-5	TRBV7-8	-
TGCGCCAGCAGCCAAGATCTCGGCAGAAGCTCCTACGAGCAGTACTTC	CASSQDLGRSSYEQYF	few	TRBJ2-7	TRBV4-1	-
TGTGCCAGCAGTTTTCGGGGCTATAGCACAGATACGCAGTATTTT	CASSFRGYSTDTQYF	-	TRBJ2-3	TRBV28	-
TGTGCCAGCAGTGGGACCAGTGGTCCCGCCCGGGGTGAGCAGTTCTTC	CASSGTSGPARGEQFF	-	TRBJ2-1	TRBV2	-
TGTGCCAGCAGTTTTGCCCCTCAGGGATGGGGCTACACCTTC	CASSFAPQGWGYTF	few	TRBJ1-2	TRBV28	-
TGTGCCTCCTACCGGGGCTCTGGAAACACCATATATTTT	CASYRGSGNTIYF	-	TRBJ1-3	TRBV30	-